These 2 T cell receptor beta chains were sequenced from one sample in a study of T-cell memory formation after mild COVID-19 (dated by TCRdb to about 2021). Library creation used 5' RACE. The sequencer listed for this sample is Illumina NovaSeq 6000. TCRdb cleaned the public reads at Q25 with fastp, built clones with MiXCR and kept in-frame beta chains. Rows are combined by CDR3 protein, so each entry shows the most common genes and DNA. A total of roughly 150,000 distinct CDR3 sequences appear in this sample, almost 25% of them only once. The ten most abundant clones make up 24% of the sample. The sample was PBMCs or a T cell subset sorted from them (not recorded which). The receptors shown here come from an adult woman who had mild COVID-19 (a few samples of this study predate the infection). The sample titles of this study are shuffled in the database, so cell type and time point are left out; the donor was told from shared clones.

The V call is TRBV6-5, the J call TRBJ1-1; D is perhaps TRBD1 (5 bases). V was pared by 2 bases and J by 5 bases, with 6 bases between. Per germline, CDR1 MNHEY and CDR2 SVGAGI. This CDR3 contains 12 residues. CDR3 sequence (DNA): TGTGCCAGCAGTTACGGGGGAACTGAAGCTTTCTTT. Amino acid sequence: CASSYGGTEAFF.

V usage is TRBV7-9 and J usage is TRBJ2-5, with D possibly TRBD2 on 6 matching bases. The germline V gene has CDR1 SEHNR and CDR2 FQNEAQ (reference sequence). The V end was cut by 4 bases, the J end by 1 base, with 10 bases between. The CDR3 is 14 residues long. The CDR3: CASSSRDSQETQYF. As DNA, the CDR3 is TGTGCCAGCAGCTCACGGGACTCCCAAGAGACCCAGTACTTC. Filled out from reference TRBV7-9 and TRBJ2-5, the complete variable domain reads DTGVSQNPRHKITKRGQNVTFRCDPISEHNRLYWYRQTLGQGPEFLTYFQNEAQLEKSRLLSDRFSAERPKGSFSTLEIQRTEQGDSAMYLCASSSRDSQETQYFGPGTRLLVL.